Below are 18 T cell receptor beta chains sequenced from a single sample in a study of T cells in Graves' hyperthyroidism and ophthalmopathy. TCR beta CDR3 regions were amplified from RNA transcripts. Initially, a first-round RT-PCR of the TCR CDR3 employed the HTBI primer set. MiXCR, run by TCRdb on the multiplex PCR reads, gives a single entry per CDR3 protein. The profile shows more than 650,000 distinct CDR3 sequences, 14% of them singletons. The specimen sequenced was blood. These receptor sequences come from a woman younger than 35 with Graves' hyperthyroidism.

There are many counts of this clonotype. V gene TRBV6-1 combines with J gene TRBJ2-2, with D perhaps TRBD1 (5 bases). Trimming stripped 3 bases from V and 0 bases from J, with 14 bases between. Germline CDR1 and CDR2: MNHNS and SASEGT. CDR3 length equals 17 residues. The CDR3 coding sequence is TGTGCCAGCAGTGAGTCTTTTGGGGCTGCGAACACCGGGGAGCTGTTTTTT. Its protein is CASSESFGAANTGELFF.

The J gene is TRBJ2-2, the V gene TRBV29-1; 11 nucleotides align to TRBD2. This CDR3 is built from 13 residues. The germline V gene has CDR1 SQVTM and CDR2 ANQGSEA. Trimming at V came to 4 bases and at J to 6 bases, leaving 1 base not matched to a gene. CDR3 residues: CSVVAGGAGELFF. Written as DNA, the CDR3 is TGCAGCGTTGTAGCGGGAGGGGCCGGGGAGCTGTTTTTT.

This clonotype has at least ten counts. CDR3 DNA sequence: TGTGCCACCAGTGACCCAGACAGGGGATTAATAGATACGCAGTATTTT. Protein product: CATSDPDRGLIDTQYF. The V and J genes are TRBV24-1 and TRBJ2-3, with 8 positions matching TRBD1. The CDR3 runs 16 residues. V lost 4 bases to trimming and J lost 5 bases; unmatched junction nucleotides: 10. Germline V gene lookup returns CDR1 KGHDR and CDR2 SFDVKD.

The rearrangement joins TRBV2 to TRBJ2-3, with unresolved D. There are 13 residues in the CDR3. Trimming removed 5 bases at V and 6 bases at J, with 12 bases between. The germline V gene has CDR1 SNHLY and CDR2 FYNNEI. The CDR3 here is CASSPIDGDTQYF. CDR3 nucleotide sequence: TGTGCCAGCAGTCCTATCGACGGGGATACGCAGTATTTT.

This chain connects TRBV15 to TRBJ1-5; 8 bases align to TRBD1. V trimming: 5 bases; J trimming: 11 bases; junction bases outside the gene matches: 8. Germline V lookup: CDR1 LNHNV, CDR2 YYDKDF (reference sequence). This CDR3 has 13 amino acids. The CDR3 region has the DNA TGTGCCACCAGCCGGGACAGGCCCTACTCCCAGCATTTT. Protein: CATSRDRPYSQHF.

In this sample, this clonotype turned up a few times. V is TRBV14 and J is TRBJ2-1; 11 bases agree with TRBD1. With V trimmed by 6 bases and J by 6 bases, 7 bases remained unmatched. Per the germline V gene, CDR1 is SGHDN and CDR2 is FVKESK. The CDR3 length is 15 residues. The CDR3 DNA sequence: TGTGCCAGCAGTCCGGACAGGGGGCGATTCAATGAGCAGTTCTTC. It yields the protein CASSPDRGRFNEQFF. The variable domain in full, with the rest retrieved from reference TRBV14 and TRBJ2-1, is EAGVTQFPSHSVIEKGQTVTLRCDPISGHDNLYWYRRVMGKEIKFLLHFVKESKQDESGMPNNRFLAERTGGTYSTLKVQPAELEDSGVYFCASSPDRGRFNEQFFGPGTRLTVL.

This clonotype was detected many times. This chain links TRBV2 with TRBJ2-2; 7 bases line up with TRBD2. V trimming: 4 bases; J trimming: 6 bases; junction bases outside the gene matches: 11. The CDR3 extends over 16 amino acids. Germline lookup yields CDR1 SNHLY and CDR2 FYNNEI. CDR3 region: CASSVWGGTRPGELFF. CDR3 in DNA: TGTGCCAGCAGTGTCTGGGGGGGGACGCGCCCCGGGGAGCTGTTTTTT. Filled out from reference TRBV2 and TRBJ2-2, the complete variable domain reads EPEVTQTPSHQVTQMGQEVILRCVPISNHLYFYWYRQILGQKVEFLVSFYNNEISEKSEIFDDQFSVERPDGSNFTLKIRSTKLEDSAMYFCASSVWGGTRPGELFFGEGSRLTVL.

This clonotype was recorded many times. The J gene is TRBJ1-5, the V gene TRBV30; D gene ambiguous. Germline V gene lookup returns CDR1 GTSNPN and CDR2 SVGIG (reference sequence). There are 13 residues in the CDR3. V lost 6 bases and J 5 bases, leaving 14 bases between the germline ends. The CDR3 DNA reads as TGTGCCTGTTCCCCGAATGGCGATCAGCCCCAGCATTTT. Translating it yields CACSPNGDQPQHF.

This clonotype occurred many times. The rearrangement uses TRBV7-2 and TRBJ2-1, with 8 bases identical to TRBD2. The CDR3 sequence is 14 residues long. J was trimmed by 9 bases and V by 1 base; bases with no gene match: 5. Per the germline V gene, CDR1 is SGHTA and CDR2 is FQGNSA. CDR3: CASSLEGLGGEQFF. The CDR3 coding sequence is TGTGCCAGCAGCTTAGAGGGACTAGGAGGTGAGCAGTTCTTC.

V is TRBV12-3 or TRBV12-4 and J is TRBJ2-7; no clear D. There are 14 residues in the CDR3. Trimming took off 7 bases at V and 6 bases at J, with 19 bases between the two ends. The CDR3 region has the DNA TGTGCCAGCAACCAGGACGGTTGGTACGGCGAGCAGTACTTC. Its protein product is CASNQDGWYGEQYF.

The table lists this clonotype with many counts. J is TRBJ2-2 and V is TRBV13, with D tentatively TRBD1 (6 bases). Trimming removed 2 bases from V and 3 bases from J, with 10 bases in between. The CDR3 spans 15 residues. Germline V gene data show CDR1 as PRHDT and CDR2 as FYEKMQ (reference sequence). The CDR3 DNA reads TGTGCCAGCAGCTTACGGGACACCTACACCGGGGAGCTGTTTTTT. This sequence encodes CASSLRDTYTGELFF.

This clonotype has ten or more counts. J is TRBJ2-7 and V is TRBV20-1; 7 nucleotides agree with TRBD2. Germline CDR1 and CDR2: DFQATT and SNEGSKA (reference sequence). The junction had 11 bases not matched to a gene; V was cut back by 0 bases and J by 0 bases. The length of the CDR3 is 17 residues. The CDR3 here is CSARELRGSAFSYEQYF. CDR3 DNA sequence: TGCAGTGCTAGAGAGTTGCGCGGGAGTGCCTTCTCCTACGAGCAGTACTTC.

This clonotype appeared a few times. This chain joins TRBV4-1 and TRBJ1-5; tentative D call: TRBD1 (5 bases). The CDR3 has 13 amino acids. The V gene lost 3 bases and the J gene lost 9 bases, with 12 bases spanning the gap. Per the germline V gene, CDR1 is MGHRA and CDR2 is YSYEKL. The CDR3: CASSQVGPPPQHF. The CDR3 bases are TGCGCCAGCAGCCAGGTGGGGCCCCCGCCCCAGCATTTT.

This clonotype was counted a few times. V and J are TRBV5-1 and TRBJ1-4; 7 bases are a match to TRBD1. Trimming took 4 bases from V and 3 from J; bases not matched to a gene: 6. This CDR3 comprises 15 residues. CDR1 and CDR2 (germline): SGHRS, YFSETQ. The CDR3 DNA follows: TGCGCCAGCAGCCCGGGGGACAGATCTAATGAAAAACTGTTTTTT. Residues: CASSPGDRSNEKLFF.

This clonotype was counted many times. The rearrangement joins TRBV27 to TRBJ2-5; TRBD2 matches at 7 bases. CDR1 is MNHEY and CDR2 is SMNVEV in the germline V gene (reference sequence). CDR3 length: 18 residues. V was clipped by 0 bases and J by 3 bases; unmatched bases: 13. The CDR3 DNA reads TGTGCCAGCAGTTTATCATCGAGCCCCGGGACTAAAGAAGAGACCCAGTACTTC. This translates into CASSLSSSPGTKEETQYF.

This clonotype was observed many times. The chain combines TRBV12-3 or TRBV12-4 with TRBJ1-2, with a possible D match to TRBD1 (5 bases). Trimming stripped 6 bases from V and 7 bases from J, with 21 bases between. CDR3 length: 15 amino acids. The CDR3 here is CASRLAAGTASGYTF. The CDR3 DNA sequence: TGTGCCAGCAGACTTGCCGCCGGGACGGCGAGTGGCTACACCTTC.

Ten or more counts support this clonotype. The V call is TRBV2, the J call TRBJ2-3; the D gene could be TRBD1 or TRBD2 (5 bases each). This CDR3 has 14 amino acids. CDR1 SNHLY and CDR2 FYNNEI come from the germline V gene. V was shortened by 7 bases and J by 2 bases, with 13 bases between the two germline ends. CDR3 DNA sequence: TGTGCCAGCAACCGGGACGGAGACACAGATACGCAGTATTTT. Amino acids: CASNRDGDTDTQYF.

The chain links TRBV7-9 to TRBJ2-3, with TRBD2 matching over 10 bases. The CDR3 sequence is 18 residues long. With 0 bases clipped from V and 0 bases from J, the junction kept 6 bases outside the gene matches. Germline CDR1 SEHNR, CDR2 FQNEAQ (reference sequence). The CDR3 region has the DNA TGTGCCAGCAGCTTAGCTACTAGCGGGATTTTGAGCACAGATACGCAGTATTTT. This gives the protein CASSLATSGILSTDTQYF.